The rows below give T cell receptor beta chains drawn from one sample of a study of T cell repertoires in cytomegalovirus infection. MiXCR, run by TCRdb on the reads, gives a single entry per CDR3 protein. The sample contains about 450,000 distinct CDR3 sequences, under 40% of which appear only once. Sequenced material: PBMCs. Receptors originate from a human donor in good health (CMV status not recorded). Some clones in this sample may be carry-over from other donors' samples. The CDR3 runs from the conserved cysteine through the conserved F or W. D genes are given only for firm matches. Clone size, where shown, is once, few, many, or a class for clones that have expanded.

.	.	TRBJ2-7	TRBV4-1	CASSQESIYRLAYEQYF	TGCGCCAGCAGCCAAGAGTCAATCTACAGGCTAGCCTACGAGCAGTACTTC
once	TRBD1	TRBJ1-4	TRBV6-6	CASSYSVKTGGGSEKLFF	TGTGCCAGCAGTTACTCCGTTAAAACAGGGGGAGGATCGGAAAAACTGTTTTTT
.	.	TRBJ1-5	TRBV20-1	CSAPPAGGLVQPQHF	TGCAGTGCTCCCCCGGCTGGGGGGCTTGTTCAGCCCCAGCATTTT
many	.	TRBJ2-4	TRBV7-8	CASSQDRRDIQYF	TGTGCCAGCAGTCAAGACAGAAGGGACATTCAGTACTTC
few	.	TRBJ2-7	TRBV10-2	CASKDPRDYEQYF	TGCGCCAGCAAGGACCCCCGGGACTACGAGCAGTACTTC
few	.	TRBJ1-1	TRBV12-3/TRBV12-4	CASSLMAEEDTEAFF	TGTGCCAGCAGTTTAATGGCCGAGGAGGACACTGAAGCTTTCTTT
many	TRBD2	TRBJ2-1	TRBV7-8	CASSSPGLAGGPTYNEQFF	TGTGCCAGCAGCTCCCCGGGACTAGCGGGGGGTCCCACCTACAATGAGCAGTTCTTC
many	.	TRBJ2-3	TRBV12-5	CASGLRNRTSSSTDTQYF	TGTGCTAGTGGTTTGCGGAACCGGACTTCTTCTAGCACAGATACGCAGTATTTT
once	.	TRBJ1-2	TRBV5-4	CASSLVPDSYGYNF	TGTGCCAGCAGCTTGGTACCGGACAGCTATGGCTACAACTTC
.	.	TRBJ2-1	TRBV7-9	CASSTRRKTYNEQFF	TGTGCCAGCAGCACTCGACGGAAAACCTACAATGAGCAGTTCTTC
.	TRBD1	TRBJ2-7	TRBV5-1	CASSLTGTAIYEQYF	TGCGCCAGCAGCTTAACCGGGACAGCGATCTACGAGCAGTACTTC
.	.	TRBJ1-4	TRBV20-1	CSALRQGEEKLFF	TGCAGTGCTCTGCGTCAGGGTGAGGAAAAACTGTTTTTT
.	.	TRBJ2-5	TRBV6-2/TRBV6-3	CASSYRRGHQQETQYF	TGTGCCAGCAGTTACCGCCGAGGACACCAACAAGAGACCCAGTACTTC
few	TRBD1	TRBJ2-1	TRBV10-3	CAIRPGQVLNEQFF	TGTGCCATCAGACCGGGACAGGTCCTCAATGAGCAGTTCTTC
.	.	TRBJ2-1	TRBV7-2	CASSLVNGKLLRRDEQFF	TGTGCCAGCAGCTTAGTCAACGGGAAGTTGCTACGTAGGGATGAGCAGTTCTTC
many	.	TRBJ2-1	TRBV6-1	CAIRGGGVYNEQFF	TGTGCCATCAGGGGCGGGGGAGTATACAATGAGCAGTTCTTC